Below, 9 T cell receptor beta chains from the same sample are listed, as sequenced in a study of a mutant IDH1 vaccine in newly diagnosed glioma. Only in-frame clones appear in the TCRdb table, and some are missing; sequencing was by immunoSEQ multiplex PCR. The profile shows around 60,000 clones, 80% to 95% of them singletons. Regarding time point: baseline, week 1 (first vaccination visit). Treatment described: pre-vaccination baseline after standard-of-care therapy. Specimen: PBMCs, collected from a glioma patient treated with radiotherapy, temozolomide or both. These receptors all come from a middle-aged man with glioma.

The chain joins TRBV5-6 to TRBJ2-7; D is unresolved. The CDR3 spans 14 residues. The V gene lost 0 bases and the J gene lost 0 bases, with 7 bases spanning the gap. CDR1 and CDR2 from the germline V gene are SGHDT and YYEEEE. CDR3 residues: CASSLAASSYEQYF. CDR3 sequence (DNA): TGTGCCAGCAGCTTGGCCGCTAGCTCCTACGAGCAGTACTTC.

The chain recombines TRBV5-1 with TRBJ1-4, with 8 bases fitting TRBD1. V shed 4 bases, J shed 2 bases, and the junction held 4 bases outside the gene matches. Germline-derived CDR1 and CDR2 are SGHRS and YFSETQ. The CDR3 covers 15 residues. CDR3 sequence reads: CASSVGDRTNEKLFF. The CDR3 region has the DNA TGCGCCAGCAGCGTAGGGGACAGGACTAATGAAAAACTGTTTTTT.

CDR3 in DNA: TGTGCCTGGAGTGAGGGGGGTGAAAAACTGTTTTTT. Residues: CAWSEGGEKLFF. V and J are TRBV30 and TRBJ1-4; perhaps TRBD1 as D (6 bases). Germline loops: CDR1 GTSNPN, CDR2 SVGIG (reference sequence). V was trimmed by 1 base and J by 7 bases, leaving 7 bases between them. The CDR3 sequence is 12 residues long.

This clone came up a few times. This rearrangement joins TRBV5-1 to TRBJ2-5; possibly TRBD2 for D (6 bases). Germline V gene data show CDR1 as SGHRS and CDR2 as YFSETQ. The CDR3 is 14 residues long. The V end lost 2 bases, the J end lost 5 bases, and 13 bases lay between the germline ends. The DNA of the CDR3 is TGCGCCAGCAGCTTAGAACTAGCTCGGGAGACCCAGTACTTC. This encodes CASSLELARETQYF. Based on the CDR3 plus reference TRBV5-1 and TRBJ2-5, the full variable domain is KAGVTQTPRYLIKTRGQQVTLSCSPISGHRSVSWYQQTPGQGLQFLFEYFSETQRNKGNFPGRFSGRQFSNSRSEMNVSTLELGDSALYLCASSLELARETQYFGPGTRLLVL.

The rearrangement links TRBV10-3 to TRBJ1-2; weak D call: TRBD1 (6 bases). V lost 2 bases and J 4 bases, leaving 8 bases between the germline ends. The germline V gene has CDR1 ENHRY and CDR2 SYGVKD. This CDR3 is 13 amino acids long. CDR3 protein: CAISEDRSYGYTF. The CDR3 DNA reads TGTGCCATCAGTGAGGACAGGAGCTATGGCTACACCTTC.

The chain links TRBV7-2 to TRBJ2-2; D is undetermined. The CDR3 sequence is 12 residues long. V shed 3 bases and J shed 4 bases, with 3 bases lying between them. CDR1 SGHTA and CDR2 FQGNSA come from the germline V gene. The CDR3 loop is CASSFSTGELFF. The DNA of the CDR3 is TGTGCCAGCAGCTTTAGCACCGGGGAGCTGTTTTTT.

V is TRBV5-1 and J is TRBJ1-1, with 7 nucleotides matching TRBD1. The CDR3 sequence is 14 residues long. The V and J ends lost 4 bases and 1 base, in that order; junction bases with no gene match: 4. Germline values: CDR1 SGHRS, CDR2 YFSETQ. As DNA, the CDR3 is TGCGCCAGCAGCCCCGGGACAGAGAACACTGAAGCTTTCTTT. This codes for CASSPGTENTEAFF.

This sequence joins TRBV9 and TRBJ2-1; D possibly uses TRBD1 or TRBD2 (5 bases each). This CDR3 spans 15 amino acids. The germline V and J ends were trimmed by 4 bases and 6 bases, with 17 bases remaining between them. Germline assignment: CDR1 SGDLS and CDR2 YYNGEE. The CDR3 region has the DNA TGTGCCAGCAGCATCCCATCGTGGGGGTTCAATGAGCAGTTCTTC. Translated: CASSIPSWGFNEQFF.

This clone was observed once. J is TRBJ2-7 and V is TRBV11-2, with D possibly TRBD1 on 5 matching bases. Trimming removed 4 bases at V and 5 bases at J, with 18 bases between. The CDR3 length is 15 residues. Per germline, CDR1 SGHAT and CDR2 FQNNGV. CDR3 DNA: TGTGCCAGCAGCTCAGTATCCTACAGGCCCCACGAGCAGTACTTC. This translates into CASSSVSYRPHEQYF.